These 2 T cell receptor beta chains were all obtained from the same sample, sequenced in a study of cytomegalovirus exposure and HLA in healthy donors. Both 60 Vbeta primers and 13 Jbeta primers went into the PCR. Sequencing was performed with immunoSEQ multiplex PCR; in TCRdb, only in-frame clones are kept and a portion is missing. The table records some 70,000 clones, roughly 66% of them present only once. Specimen: PBMCs. The receptor source for this set is a woman between 50 and 59 years old in good health and CMV-seronegative.

The rearrangement links TRBV30 to TRBJ2-7; D call uncertain. Trimming stripped 0 bases from V and 3 bases from J, with 12 bases between. CDR3 size: 14 residues. Germline V gene sequence: CDR1 GTSNPN, CDR2 SVGIG (reference sequence). CDR3 nucleotide sequence: TGTGCCTGGAGTGTAGATCGACTTCACTACGAGCAGTACTTC. Its protein product is CAWSVDRLHYEQYF. Full variable domain (outside the CDR3, taken from reference TRBV30 and TRBJ2-7): SQTIHQWPATLVQPVGSPLSLECTVEGTSNPNLYWYRQAAGRGLQLLFYSVGIGQISSEVPQNLSASRPQDRQFILSSKKLLLSDSGFYLCAWSVDRLHYEQYFGPGTRLTVT.

The chain uses TRBV4-1 and TRBJ1-2; 10 bases are a match to TRBD1. CDR3 size: 18 residues. The V gene's germline CDR1 is MGHRA and CDR2 YSYEKL. The V and J ends lost 5 bases and 0 bases, in that order; junction bases with no gene match: 12. CDR3 sequence reads: CASSERVGQGTSNYGYTF. The CDR3 region has the DNA TGCGCCAGCAGCGAAAGGGTGGGACAGGGGACATCTAACTATGGCTACACCTTC.